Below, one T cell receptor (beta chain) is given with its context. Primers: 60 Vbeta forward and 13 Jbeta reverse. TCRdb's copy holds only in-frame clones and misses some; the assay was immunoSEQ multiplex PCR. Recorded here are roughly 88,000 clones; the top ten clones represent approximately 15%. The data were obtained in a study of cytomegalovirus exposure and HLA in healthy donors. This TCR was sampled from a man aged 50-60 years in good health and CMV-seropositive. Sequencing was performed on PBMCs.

CDR3 loop: CATRAGPYNEQFF. The CDR3 nucleotides read TGTGCCACCCGAGCGGGGCCCTACAATGAGCAGTTCTTC. J is TRBJ2-1 and V is TRBV7-9, with 7 bases identical to TRBD2. Germline V gene sequence: CDR1 SEHNR, CDR2 FQNEAQ (reference sequence). V was clipped by 10 bases and J by 2 bases; unmatched bases: 5. This CDR3 has 13 residues. Using reference TRBV7-9 and TRBJ2-1 for the parts outside the CDR3, the full variable domain is DTGVSQNPRHKITKRGQNVTFRCDPISEHNRLYWYRQTLGQGPEFLTYFQNEAQLEKSRLLSDRFSAERPKGSFSTLEIQRTEQGDSAMYLCATRAGPYNEQFFGPGTRLTVL.